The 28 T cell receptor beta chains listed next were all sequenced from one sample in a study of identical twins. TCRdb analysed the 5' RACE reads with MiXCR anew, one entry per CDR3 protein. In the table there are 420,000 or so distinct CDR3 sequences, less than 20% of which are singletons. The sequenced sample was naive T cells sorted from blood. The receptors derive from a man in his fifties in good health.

The CDR3 coding sequence is TGCGCCAGCAGCCTTACTTTCCGGGACAGGGGTCTAGGCAATCAGCCCCAGCATTTT. It codes for CASSLTFRDRGLGNQPQHF. The genes are TRBV10-1 and TRBJ1-5, with 10 bases fitting TRBD1. In germline, CDR1 is WNHNN, CDR2 SYGVQD (reference sequence). With V trimmed by 6 bases and J by 2 bases, 16 bases remained unmatched. The CDR3 runs to 19 residues.

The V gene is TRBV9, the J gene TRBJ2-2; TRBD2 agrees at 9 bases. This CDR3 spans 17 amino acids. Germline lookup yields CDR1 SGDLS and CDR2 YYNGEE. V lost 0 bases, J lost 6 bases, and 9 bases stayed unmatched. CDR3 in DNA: TGTGCCAGCAGCGTAGCTTCCCTAGCGGGGATTTCCGGGGAGCTGTTTTTT. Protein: CASSVASLAGISGELFF.

This CDR3 reads CASSLGTSGRAYEQFF. The CDR3 DNA is TGCGCCAGCAGCTTGGGGACTAGCGGGAGGGCCTATGAGCAGTTCTTC. The V and J genes are TRBV5-1 and TRBJ2-1, with 15 nucleotides matching TRBD2. This CDR3 has 16 residues. V lost 0 bases to trimming and J lost 8 bases; unmatched junction nucleotides: 3. Germline CDR1 and CDR2: SGHRS and YFSETQ.

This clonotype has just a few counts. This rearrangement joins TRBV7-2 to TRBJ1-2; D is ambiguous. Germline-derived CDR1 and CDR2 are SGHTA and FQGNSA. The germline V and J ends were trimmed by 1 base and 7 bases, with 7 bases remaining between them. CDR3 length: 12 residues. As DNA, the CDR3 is TGTGCCAGCAGCTTAGAGTTTTCTGGCTACACCTTC. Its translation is CASSLEFSGYTF.

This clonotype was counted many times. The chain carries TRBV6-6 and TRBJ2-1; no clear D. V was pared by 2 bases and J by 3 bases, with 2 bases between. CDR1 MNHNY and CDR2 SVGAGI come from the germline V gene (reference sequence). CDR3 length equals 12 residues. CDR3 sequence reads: CASSYNYNEQFF. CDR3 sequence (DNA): TGTGCCAGCAGTTACAACTACAATGAGCAGTTCTTC.

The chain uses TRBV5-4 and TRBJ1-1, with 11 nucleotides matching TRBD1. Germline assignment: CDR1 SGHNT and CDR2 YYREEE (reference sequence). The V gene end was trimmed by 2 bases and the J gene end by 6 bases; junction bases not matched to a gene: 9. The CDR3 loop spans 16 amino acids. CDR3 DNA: TGTGCCAGCAGCTTACCATTGGGACAGGGGGATCCTGAAGCTTTCTTT. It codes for CASSLPLGQGDPEAFF.

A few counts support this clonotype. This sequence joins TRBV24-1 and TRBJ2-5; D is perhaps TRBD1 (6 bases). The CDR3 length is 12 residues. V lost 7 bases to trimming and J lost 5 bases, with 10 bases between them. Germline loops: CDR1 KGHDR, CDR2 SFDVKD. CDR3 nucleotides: TGTGCCACCAGCAATACAGGGGAGACCCAGTACTTC. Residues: CATSNTGETQYF.

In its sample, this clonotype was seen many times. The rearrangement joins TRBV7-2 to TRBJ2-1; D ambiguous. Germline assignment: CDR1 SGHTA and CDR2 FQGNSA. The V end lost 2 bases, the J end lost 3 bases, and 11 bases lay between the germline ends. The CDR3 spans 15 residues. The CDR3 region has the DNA TGTGCCAGCAGCTTATCGGCTAGTATCTACAATGAGCAGTTCTTC. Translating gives CASSLSASIYNEQFF. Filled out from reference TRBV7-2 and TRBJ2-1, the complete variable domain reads GAGVSQSPSNKVTEKGKDVELRCDPISGHTALYWYRQSLGQGLEFLIYFQGNSAPDKSGLPSDRFSAERTGGSVSTLTIQRTQQEDSAVYLCASSLSASIYNEQFFGPGTRLTVL.

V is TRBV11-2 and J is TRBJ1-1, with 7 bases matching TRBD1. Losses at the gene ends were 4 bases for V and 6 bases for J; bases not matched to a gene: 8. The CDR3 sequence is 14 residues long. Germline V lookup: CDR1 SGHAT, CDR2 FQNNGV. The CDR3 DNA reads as TGTGCCAGCAGCTATCCCCGGGACAGAGCTGAAGCTTTCTTT. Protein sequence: CASSYPRDRAEAFF.

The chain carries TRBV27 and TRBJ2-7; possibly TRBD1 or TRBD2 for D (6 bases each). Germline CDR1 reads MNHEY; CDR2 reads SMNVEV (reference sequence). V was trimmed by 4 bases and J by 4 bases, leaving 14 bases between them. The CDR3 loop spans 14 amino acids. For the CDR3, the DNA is TGTGCCAGCAGTTCCCTTCAGGGGAGGTACGAGCAGTACTTC. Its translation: CASSSLQGRYEQYF.

In DNA, the CDR3 is TGTGCCAGCAGCCCGTCGCGGGGGAACACTGAAGCTTTCTTT. This sequence encodes CASSPSRGNTEAFF. The J gene is TRBJ1-1, the V gene TRBV7-8; D is unresolved. Trimming pared 5 bases from V and 1 base from J, leaving 11 bases between. This CDR3 contains 14 residues. From germline, CDR1 is SGHVS and CDR2 FQNEAQ.

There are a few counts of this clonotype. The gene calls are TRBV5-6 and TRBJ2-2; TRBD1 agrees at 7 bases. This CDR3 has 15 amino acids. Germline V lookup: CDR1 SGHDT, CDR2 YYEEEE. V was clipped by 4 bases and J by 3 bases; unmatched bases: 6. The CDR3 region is CASSATGIYTGELFF. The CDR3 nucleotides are TGTGCCAGCAGCGCGACAGGGATCTACACCGGGGAGCTGTTTTTT.

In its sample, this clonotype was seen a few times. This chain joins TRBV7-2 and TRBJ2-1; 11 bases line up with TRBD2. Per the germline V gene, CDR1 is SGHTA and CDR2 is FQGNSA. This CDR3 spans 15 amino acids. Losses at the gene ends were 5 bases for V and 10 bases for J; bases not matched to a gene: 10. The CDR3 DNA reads TGTGCCAGCAGCCTGACTAGCGGGGTCGTTCGGGAGCAGTTCTTC. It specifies CASSLTSGVVREQFF.

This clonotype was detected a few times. The CDR3 bases are TGCGCCAGCAGCTTGTTGCAGTCCGACGGGGAGCTGTTTTTT. It translates to CASSLLQSDGELFF. V is TRBV5-1 and J is TRBJ2-2; D is unclear. V was trimmed by 1 base and J by 7 bases, leaving 11 bases between them. Germline V gene data show CDR1 as SGHRS and CDR2 as YFSETQ. The CDR3 runs to 14 residues.

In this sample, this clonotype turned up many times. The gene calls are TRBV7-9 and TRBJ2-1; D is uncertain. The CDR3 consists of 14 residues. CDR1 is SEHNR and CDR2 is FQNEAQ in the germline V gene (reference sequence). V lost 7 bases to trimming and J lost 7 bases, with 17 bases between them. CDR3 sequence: CASNRKDWGNEQFF. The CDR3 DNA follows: TGTGCCAGCAACCGAAAAGACTGGGGTAATGAGCAGTTCTTC.

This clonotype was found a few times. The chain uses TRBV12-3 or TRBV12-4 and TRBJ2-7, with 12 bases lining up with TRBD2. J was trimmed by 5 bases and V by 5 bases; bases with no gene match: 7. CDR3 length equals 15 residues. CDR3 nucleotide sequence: TGTGCCAGCAGTCCTAGCGGGAGGGCCCTCCACGAGCAGTACTTC. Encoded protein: CASSPSGRALHEQYF.

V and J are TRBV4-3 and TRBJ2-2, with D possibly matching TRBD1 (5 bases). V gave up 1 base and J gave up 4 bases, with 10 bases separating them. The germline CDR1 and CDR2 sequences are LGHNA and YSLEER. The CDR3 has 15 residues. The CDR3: CASSQGVQGTGELFF. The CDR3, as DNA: TGCGCCAGCAGCCAAGGGGTCCAGGGCACCGGGGAGCTGTTTTTT.

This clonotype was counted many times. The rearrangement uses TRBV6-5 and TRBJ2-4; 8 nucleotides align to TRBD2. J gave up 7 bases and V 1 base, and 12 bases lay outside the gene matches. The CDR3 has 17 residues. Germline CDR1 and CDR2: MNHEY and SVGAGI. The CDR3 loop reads CASSYLRSAGGGNIQYF. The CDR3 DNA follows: TGTGCCAGCAGTTACTTGCGCTCTGCGGGAGGAGGGAACATTCAGTACTTC.

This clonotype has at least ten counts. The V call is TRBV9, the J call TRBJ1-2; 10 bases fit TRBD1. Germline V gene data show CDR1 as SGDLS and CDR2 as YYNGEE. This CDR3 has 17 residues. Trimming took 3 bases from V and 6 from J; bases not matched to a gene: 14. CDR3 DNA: TGTGCCAGCAGCGACGATACGGGACAGGGGTCCGGCGATGGCTACACCTTC. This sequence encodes CASSDDTGQGSGDGYTF.

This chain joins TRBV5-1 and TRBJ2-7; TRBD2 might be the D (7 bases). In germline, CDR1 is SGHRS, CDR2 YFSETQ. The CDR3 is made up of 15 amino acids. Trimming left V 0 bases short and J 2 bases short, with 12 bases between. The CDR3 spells CASSLDTGTTYEQYF. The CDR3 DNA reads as TGCGCCAGCAGCTTGGATACAGGGACTACCTACGAGCAGTACTTC.

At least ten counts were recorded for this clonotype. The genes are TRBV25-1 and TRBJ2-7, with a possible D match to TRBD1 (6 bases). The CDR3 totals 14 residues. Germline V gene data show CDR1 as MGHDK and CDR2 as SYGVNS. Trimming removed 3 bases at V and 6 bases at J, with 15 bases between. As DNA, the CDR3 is TGTGCCAGCAGTGAGCAGGGGACCCTCTCCGAGCAGTACTTC. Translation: CASSEQGTLSEQYF.

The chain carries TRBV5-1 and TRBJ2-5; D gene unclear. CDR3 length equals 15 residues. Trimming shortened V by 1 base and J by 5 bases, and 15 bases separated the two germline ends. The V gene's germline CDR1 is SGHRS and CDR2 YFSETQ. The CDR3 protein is CASSLLGTERETQYF. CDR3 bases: TGCGCCAGCAGCTTGCTAGGAACAGAAAGGGAGACCCAGTACTTC.

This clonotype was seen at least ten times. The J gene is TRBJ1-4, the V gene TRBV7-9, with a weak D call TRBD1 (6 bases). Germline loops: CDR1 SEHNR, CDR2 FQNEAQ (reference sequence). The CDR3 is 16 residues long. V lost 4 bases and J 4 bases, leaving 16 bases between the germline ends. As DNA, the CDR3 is TGTGCCAGCAGCTGGCCCGTAGGGGGGCGTAATGAAAAACTGTTTTTT. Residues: CASSWPVGGRNEKLFF.

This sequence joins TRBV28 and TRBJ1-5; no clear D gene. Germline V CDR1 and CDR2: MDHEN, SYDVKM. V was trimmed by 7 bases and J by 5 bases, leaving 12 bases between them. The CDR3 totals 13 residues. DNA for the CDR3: TGTGCCAGCACCTTGACGTACCATCAGCCCCAGCATTTT. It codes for CASTLTYHQPQHF.

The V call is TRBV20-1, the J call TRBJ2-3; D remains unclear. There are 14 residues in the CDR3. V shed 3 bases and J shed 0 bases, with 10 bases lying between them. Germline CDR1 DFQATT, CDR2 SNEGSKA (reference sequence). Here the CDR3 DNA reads TGCAGTGCTAGTCGCCCACTTAGCACAGATACGCAGTATTTT. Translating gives CSASRPLSTDTQYF.

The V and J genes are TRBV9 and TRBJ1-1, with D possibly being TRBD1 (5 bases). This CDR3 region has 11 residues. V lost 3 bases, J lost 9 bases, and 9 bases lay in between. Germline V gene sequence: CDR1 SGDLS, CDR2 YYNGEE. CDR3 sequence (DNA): TGTGCCAGCAGCGCGGAGGGGAAAGCTTTCTTT. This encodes CASSAEGKAFF.

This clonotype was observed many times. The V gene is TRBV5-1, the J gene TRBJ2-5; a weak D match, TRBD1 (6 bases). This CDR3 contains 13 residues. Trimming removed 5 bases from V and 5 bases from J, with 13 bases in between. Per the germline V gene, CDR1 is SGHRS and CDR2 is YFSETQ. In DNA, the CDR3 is TGCGCCAGCAGACAGGGACCGCGGGAGACCCAGTACTTC. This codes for CASRQGPRETQYF.

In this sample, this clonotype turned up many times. CDR3: CASSSPNRGLAQSIQYF. The CDR3 DNA is TGTGCCAGCAGTTCCCCCAACAGGGGTTTGGCGCAAAGCATTCAGTACTTC. V gene TRBV6-5 combines with J gene TRBJ2-4, with TRBD1 matching 7 bases. CDR1 is MNHEY, CDR2 SVGAGI, per germline. V lost 4 bases, J lost 9 bases, and 18 bases stayed unmatched. This CDR3 is 17 amino acids long.